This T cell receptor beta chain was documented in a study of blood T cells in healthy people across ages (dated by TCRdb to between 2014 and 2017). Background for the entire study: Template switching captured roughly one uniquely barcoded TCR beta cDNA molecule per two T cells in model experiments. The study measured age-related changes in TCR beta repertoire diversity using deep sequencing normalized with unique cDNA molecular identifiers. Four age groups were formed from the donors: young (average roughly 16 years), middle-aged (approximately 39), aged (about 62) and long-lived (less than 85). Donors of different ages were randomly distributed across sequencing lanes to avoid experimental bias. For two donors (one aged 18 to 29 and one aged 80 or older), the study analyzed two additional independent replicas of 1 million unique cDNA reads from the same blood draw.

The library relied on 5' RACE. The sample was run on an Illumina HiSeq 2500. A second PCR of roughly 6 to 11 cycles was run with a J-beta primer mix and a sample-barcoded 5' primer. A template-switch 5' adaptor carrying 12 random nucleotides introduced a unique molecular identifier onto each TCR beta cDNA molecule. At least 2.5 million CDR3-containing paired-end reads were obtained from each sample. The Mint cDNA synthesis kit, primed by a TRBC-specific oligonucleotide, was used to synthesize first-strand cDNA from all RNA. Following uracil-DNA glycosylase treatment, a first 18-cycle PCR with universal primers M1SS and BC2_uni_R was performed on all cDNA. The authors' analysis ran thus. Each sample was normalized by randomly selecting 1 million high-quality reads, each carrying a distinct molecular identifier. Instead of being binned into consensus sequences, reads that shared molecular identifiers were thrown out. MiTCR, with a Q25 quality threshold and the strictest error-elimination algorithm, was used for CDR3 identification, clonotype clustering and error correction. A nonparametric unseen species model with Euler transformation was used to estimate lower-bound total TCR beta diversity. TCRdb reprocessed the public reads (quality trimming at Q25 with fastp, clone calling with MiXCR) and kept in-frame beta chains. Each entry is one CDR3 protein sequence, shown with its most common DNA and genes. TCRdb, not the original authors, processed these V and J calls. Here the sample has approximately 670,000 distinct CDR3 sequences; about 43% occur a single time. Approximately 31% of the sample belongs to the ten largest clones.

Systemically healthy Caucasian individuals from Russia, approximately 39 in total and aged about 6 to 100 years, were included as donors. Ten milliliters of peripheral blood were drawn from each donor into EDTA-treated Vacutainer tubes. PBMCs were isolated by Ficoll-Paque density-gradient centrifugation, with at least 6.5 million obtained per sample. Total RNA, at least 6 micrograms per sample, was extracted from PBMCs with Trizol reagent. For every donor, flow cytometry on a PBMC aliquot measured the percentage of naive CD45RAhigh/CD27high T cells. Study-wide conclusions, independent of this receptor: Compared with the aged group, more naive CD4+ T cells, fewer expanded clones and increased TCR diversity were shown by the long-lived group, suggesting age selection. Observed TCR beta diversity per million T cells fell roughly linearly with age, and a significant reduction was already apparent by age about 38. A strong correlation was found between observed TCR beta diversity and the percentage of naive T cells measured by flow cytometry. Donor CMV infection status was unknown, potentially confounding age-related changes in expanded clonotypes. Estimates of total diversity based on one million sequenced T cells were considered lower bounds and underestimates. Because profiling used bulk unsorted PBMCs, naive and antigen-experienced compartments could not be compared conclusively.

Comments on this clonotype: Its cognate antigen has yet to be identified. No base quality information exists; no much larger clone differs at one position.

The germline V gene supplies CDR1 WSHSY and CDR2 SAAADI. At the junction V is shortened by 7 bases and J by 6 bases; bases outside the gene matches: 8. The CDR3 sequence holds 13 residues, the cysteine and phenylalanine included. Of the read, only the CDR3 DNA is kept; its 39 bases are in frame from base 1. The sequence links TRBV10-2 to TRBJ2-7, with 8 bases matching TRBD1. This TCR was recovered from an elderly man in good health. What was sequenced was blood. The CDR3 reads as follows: CASTGQGGFEQYF. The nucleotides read TGCGCCAGCACCGGACAGGGCGGGTTCGAGCAGTACTTC.